Below, 18 T cell receptor beta chains from the same sample are listed, as sequenced in a study of T-cell reconstitution after alpha-beta-depleted transplantation in children. Using unique molecular identifiers, the investigators prepared the TCRbeta library. In TCRdb, the PCR reads were re-called with MiXCR into one record per CDR3 protein. This table has around 440,000 distinct CDR3 sequences, 16% appearing once. Here the sequenced sample was PBMCs, mostly from graft donor cells, taken 360 days after TCRalphabeta/CD19-depleted stem cell transplant. The receptors were sampled from a boy younger than two who had a stem cell transplant for Wiskott-Aldrich syndrome, so the T cells may come from the graft donor.

This clonotype was detected a few times. The genes are TRBV5-1 and TRBJ2-1; 10 nucleotides agree with TRBD2. After removal of 0 bases from V and 8 bases from J, the junction contained 8 bases not matched to a gene. The CDR3 consists of 16 residues. Germline CDR1 SGHRS, CDR2 YFSETQ. The CDR3 protein is CASSLAASGGRDEQFF. DNA for the CDR3: TGCGCCAGCAGCTTGGCGGCTAGCGGGGGCAGGGATGAGCAGTTCTTC.

This clonotype was seen many times. The chain couples TRBV10-3 to TRBJ2-5, with D perhaps matching TRBD2 (6 bases). There are 16 residues in the CDR3. Trimming pared 3 bases from V and 4 bases from J, leaving 18 bases between. Per the germline V gene, CDR1 is ENHRY and CDR2 is SYGVKD. In nucleotides, the CDR3 is TGTGCCATCAGTGATGGAGCGTTCGCGGGAAGAGAGACCCAGTACTTC. Amino acids: CAISDGAFAGRETQYF.

V usage is TRBV20-1 and J usage is TRBJ2-5; 15 bases match TRBD2. Germline V gene lookup returns CDR1 DFQATT and CDR2 SNEGSKA (reference sequence). Losses at the gene ends were 3 bases for V and 5 bases for J; bases not matched to a gene: 7. The CDR3 is 16 residues long. CDR3 sequence reads: CSASRTSGGAVETQYF. In nucleotides, the CDR3 is TGCAGTGCTAGCAGGACTAGCGGGGGGGCAGTGGAGACCCAGTACTTC.

This clonotype was observed a few times. The V call is TRBV5-5, the J call TRBJ2-7; TRBD2 is a possible D gene (5 bases). Looked up from germline, CDR1 is SGHKS and CDR2 is YYEKEE (reference sequence). V gave up 3 bases and J gave up 7 bases, with 23 bases separating them. The CDR3 contains 16 residues. The DNA for the CDR3 is TGTGCCAGCAGCTCGGAGGTCCAGGTACTCCCTAGGGAGCAGTACTTC. Protein: CASSSEVQVLPREQYF.

The chain couples TRBV9 to TRBJ2-1, with 12 bases fitting TRBD2. V dropped 0 bases and J dropped 3; count of bases not matched to a gene: 1. The CDR3 spans 16 residues. Germline assignment: CDR1 SGDLS and CDR2 YYNGEE. The CDR3 DNA sequence: TGTGCCAGCAGCGTAGCTAGCGGGAGGGTCTACAATGAGCAGTTCTTC. Protein sequence: CASSVASGRVYNEQFF.

V gene TRBV5-1 combines with J gene TRBJ2-7, with 11 bases fitting TRBD2. The J segment lost 3 bases and the V segment lost 5 bases, leaving 4 bases of the junction unmatched. Germline V lookup: CDR1 SGHRS, CDR2 YFSETQ. This CDR3 region has 14 residues. This chain's CDR3 is CASSSGRALYEQYF. The CDR3 DNA reads as TGCGCCAGCAGTAGCGGGAGGGCCCTCTACGAGCAGTACTTC.

J is TRBJ2-2 and V is TRBV10-3, with D unclear. CDR3 length: 14 amino acids. V shed 10 bases and J shed 0 bases, with 12 bases lying between them. Looked up from germline, CDR1 is ENHRY and CDR2 is SYGVKD. As DNA, the CDR3 is TGTGCCACTGGTCACCGCGCGAACACCGGGGAGCTGTTTTTT. Protein: CATGHRANTGELFF.

This clonotype was counted a few times. The rearrangement links TRBV7-2 to TRBJ2-3; the match to TRBD2 covers 10 bases. The germline V gene encodes CDR1 SGHTA and CDR2 FQGNSA. V gave up 5 bases and J gave up 4 bases; unmatched junction bases: 9. The CDR3 contains 16 residues. The CDR3 region is CASSPARLAGADTQYF. The CDR3, as DNA: TGTGCCAGCAGCCCCGCCCGACTAGCGGGTGCAGATACGCAGTATTTT.

This clonotype was counted a few times. The J gene is TRBJ2-1, the V gene TRBV21-1; the table's D gene call, TRBD1, was not cross checked with the DNA. TRBV21-1 is recorded as a pseudogene. This CDR3 region has 14 residues. DNA for the CDR3: TGTGCCAGCATGAGACAGGGTTTAAACAATGAGCAGTTCTTC. As protein: CASMRQGLNNEQFF.

V gene TRBV11-2 combines with J gene TRBJ2-3; the D gene is possibly TRBD1 (6 bases). V shed 6 bases and J shed 3 bases, with 16 bases lying between them. The CDR3 sequence is 15 residues long. In germline, CDR1 is SGHAT, CDR2 FQNNGV. In nucleotides, the CDR3 is TGTGCCAGCAGTCACAGGGCGGAGGTGACAGATACGCAGTATTTT. It codes for CASSHRAEVTDTQYF.

V usage is TRBV15 and J usage is TRBJ2-5, with a tentative D call TRBD1 (6 bases). Germline V gene lookup returns CDR1 LNHNV and CDR2 YYDKDF (reference sequence). The CDR3 totals 15 residues. The V gene lost 3 bases and the J gene lost 2 bases, with 13 bases spanning the gap. CDR3 bases: TGTGCCACCAGCAGGTCGACAGGTTTTCAAGAGACCCAGTACTTC. It specifies CATSRSTGFQETQYF.

The J gene is TRBJ2-4, the V gene TRBV4-1; D not resolved. CDR3 length equals 12 residues. Germline values: CDR1 MGHRA, CDR2 YSYEKL. Trimming left V 0 bases short and J 15 bases short, with 12 bases between. The CDR3 reads CASSQESGSRYF. The CDR3 DNA sequence: TGCGCCAGCAGCCAAGAGAGTGGAAGTAGGTACTTC.

V usage is TRBV24-1 and J usage is TRBJ2-1, with 8 bases identical to TRBD2. CDR3 length: 15 amino acids. The V gene's germline CDR1 is KGHDR and CDR2 SFDVKD. V was clipped by 5 bases and J by 0 bases; unmatched bases: 2. CDR3 loop: CATSGGLGSYNEQFF. The CDR3 nucleotides read TGTGCCACCAGTGGGGGACTAGGCTCCTACAATGAGCAGTTCTTC.

A few counts support this clonotype. The rearrangement joins TRBV9 to TRBJ2-4; TRBD2 agrees at 8 bases. Germline CDR1 and CDR2: SGDLS and YYNGEE. The CDR3 extends over 14 amino acids. CDR3: CAISGSFAKNIQYF. The CDR3 DNA reads TGTGCAATCAGCGGGAGCTTCGCCAAAAACATTCAGTACTTC.

This clonotype was seen a few times. This chain connects TRBV7-8 to TRBJ1-1; 7 positions agree with TRBD1. V shed 5 bases, J shed 6 bases, and the junction held 9 bases outside the gene matches. Per the germline V gene, CDR1 is SGHVS and CDR2 is FQNEAQ. The CDR3 has 14 amino acids. CDR3 residues: CASSRITGDPEAFF. DNA of the CDR3: TGTGCCAGCAGCAGAATTACAGGGGACCCTGAAGCTTTCTTT.

This clonotype was picked up a small number of times. The chain is built from TRBV11-2 and TRBJ2-7, with a tentative D call TRBD2 (5 bases). The CDR3 is 12 amino acids. Trimming removed 5 bases at V and 7 bases at J, with 12 bases between. Germline V lookup: CDR1 SGHAT, CDR2 FQNNGV. The CDR3 DNA follows: TGTGCCAGCAGCCGACTAAGGTGGGAGCAGTACTTC. It codes for CASSRLRWEQYF.

This clonotype was detected many times. One junction end disagrees with the germline gene, perhaps due to a read error. The rearrangement uses TRBV4-1 and TRBJ2-7; D may be TRBD1 (6 bases). CDR1 MGHRA and CDR2 YSYEKL come from the germline V gene. This CDR3 spans 12 amino acids. The CDR3 is CASSQDSYEQYF. The CDR3 nucleotides are TGTGCCAGCAGTCAGGACAGCTACGAGCAGTACTTC.

This clonotype was observed many times. The chain is built from TRBV5-1 and TRBJ2-2; D perhaps matches TRBD1 (5 bases). This CDR3 contains 13 residues. CDR1 is SGHRS, CDR2 YFSETQ, per germline. V lost 6 bases and J lost 4, with 10 bases in between. Here the CDR3 DNA reads TGCGCCAGCAACGGGCAGGGCACCGGGGAGCTGTTTTTT. It translates to CASNGQGTGELFF.